This TCR beta chain appears in the sequencing data of a study of blood T cells in healthy people across ages. V was trimmed by 0 bases and J by 2 bases, leaving 14 bases between them. Germline V gene sequence: CDR1 DFQATT, CDR2 SNEGSKA (reference sequence). The CDR3 sequence is 15 residues long. It was with a sample-barcoded 5' primer and a J-beta primer mix that a second PCR of roughly 7 to 12 cycles was run. A single record per CDR3 protein comes from TCRdb applying MiXCR to the 5' RACE reads. Of roughly 1.5 million distinct CDR3 sequences listed, less than 45% are singletons. The V call is TRBV20-1, the J call TRBJ2-7; D gene ambiguous. The clonotype comes from a woman under 30 in good health. Sequenced: blood. The CDR3 DNA follows: TGCAGTGCTAGAGATTACGGGTCGTCCCCCTACGAGCAGTACTTC. Residues: CSARDYGSSPYEQYF.